A selection of T cell receptor beta chains follows, all from one sample in a study of tumor and adjacent non-tumor tissue in lung cancer. In TCRdb, the multiplex PCR reads were re-called with MiXCR into one record per CDR3 protein. The sample carries under 100,000 distinct CDR3 sequences, 61% recorded once. Material: lung tumor tissue. These receptor sequences come from a man in his sixties or seventies with non-small cell lung cancer. Both conserved end residues are part of each CDR3. A D gene is named only where the DNA matches it firmly. A row's size may be missing; if present it is once, few, many or a size class.

TGCGCCAGCAGCCAAGATCGGGTAGCGGGCTACTACGAGTATTATTTC	CASSQDRVAGYYEYYF	TRBD2	TRBJ2-7	16	TRBV4-1	once
TGCGCCAGCAGCTGGGGGTCCGGGGGGGCCAGGGATGAGCAGTTCTTC	CASSWGSGGARDEQFF	TRBD2	TRBJ2-1	16	TRBV5-1	few
TGTGCCAGCAGCCTAGGGAAGGGCGGCGCCTACAATGAGCACTTCTTC	CASSLGKGGAYNEHFF	NA	TRBJ2-1	16	TRBV11-2	NA
TGTGCCAGCAGCTACCCCTCAGGTGGCGGGGACCTCACAGGTACGCAGTATTTT	CASSYPSGGGDLTGTQYF	NA	TRBJ2-3	18	TRBV6-6	few
TGTGCCAGCAGAGAAATAGGGGGACTCACAGATACGCAGTATTTT	CASREIGGLTDTQYF	NA	TRBJ2-3	15	TRBV7-3	NA
TGTGCCAGCAGTTTATCAGGAGTTGATGAGCAGTACTTC	CASSLSGVDEQYF	NA	TRBJ2-7	13	TRBV28	NA
TGCAGCTCCCTGACAGGACAAGAGACCCAGTACTTC	CSSLTGQETQYF	NA	TRBJ2-5	12	TRBV29-1	NA
TGCGCCAGCCGACAGGGGAGGGAACCCAATGAGCAGTTCTTC	CASRQGREPNEQFF	NA	TRBJ2-1	14	TRBV23-1	NA
TGTGCCAGCAGTCCTCCGGGACAGGGACTCTCTGGAAACACCATATATTTT	CASSPPGQGLSGNTIYF	TRBD1	TRBJ1-3	17	TRBV28	NA
TGTGCCATTTCCTTGACAGGGGAAAATCCATCCCTCCACTTT	CAISLTGENPSLHF	TRBD1	TRBJ1-6	14	TRBV6-5	NA
TGCAGCGCCGCTCCTGGGATGAACACTGTAGCTTTCTTT	CSAAPGMNTVAFF	NA	TRBJ1-1	13	TRBV29-1	NA
TGTGCCAGCAGTTATTCTGACACGCGAACGGGCCTAGCGTCGGTGACTGAGCAGTCCTTC	CASSYSDTRTGLASVTEQSF	NA	TRBJ2-1	20	TRBV6-7	NA
TGTGCCAGCAGCCTGACAGGGAACGCTGACAAACTGTTTTTT	CASSLTGNADKLFF	TRBD1	TRBJ1-4	14	TRBV9	NA
TGTGTCACCAGCTTCGGCCGGGGGCAGGAAGAGACCCAGTACTTC	CVTSFGRGQEETQYF	NA	TRBJ2-5	15	TRBV11-2	NA
TGTGCCAGCAGCATGCGGACTAGCGGGGGACTCGAGCAGTACTTT	CASSMRTSGGLEQYF	TRBD2	TRBJ2-7	15	TRBV7-9	few
TGTGCTAGCAGTTACTCTAGGACAGCAGAGACCCAGTACTTC	CASSYSRTAETQYF	NA	TRBJ2-5	14	TRBV6-5	NA
TGTGCCAGCAGCCCCGGGATAGGGAGAGACCAGCCCCAGCATTTT	CASSPGIGRDQPQHF	NA	TRBJ1-5	15	TRBV11-1	once
TGTGCTAGCAGTTACGGCGATGGGAAGGGTGAAGCTTTCTTT	CASSYGDGKGEAFF	NA	TRBJ1-1	14	TRBV6-5	once
TGTGCCACCAGTGATACCCAACCGGAACAGGGGGCGCGCTATGAGCAGTTCTTC	CATSDTQPEQGARYEQFF	TRBD1	TRBJ2-1	18	TRBV24-1	NA
TGTGCCAGCAGCCCTCGGGGTGGTGGCAGTCGGTCTCGGTACGAGCAGTACTTC	CASSPRGGGSRSRYEQYF	NA	TRBJ2-7	18	TRBV6-6	NA
TGCGCCAGCAGCTTACTCGGGACAGCTAATCAGCCCCAGCATTTT	CASSLLGTANQPQHF	TRBD1	TRBJ1-5	15	TRBV5-1	NA
TGTGCCAGCAGCTCGTATGGGGGTACAACTAATGAAAAACTGTTTTTT	CASSSYGGTTNEKLFF	NA	TRBJ1-4	16	TRBV28	NA
TGTGCCAGCAGCTCCCGGGACTTTCACTACACAGATACGCAGTATTTT	CASSSRDFHYTDTQYF	NA	TRBJ2-3	16	TRBV13	many
TGTGCCAATAGTAAACAGGGGTTAGATACGCAGTATTTT	CANSKQGLDTQYF	TRBD1	TRBJ2-3	13	TRBV6-1	NA
TGTGCCATCAGTAGTGGGACAGGGGGCTTCGGTGGCTACATCTTC	CAISSGTGGFGGYIF	TRBD1	TRBJ1-2	15	TRBV6-2/TRBV6-3	few
TGTGCCTGGCGACCCCGTCCTGGGTGTTACAATGAGCAGTTCTTC	CAWRPRPGCYNEQFF	NA	TRBJ2-1	15	TRBV30	NA
TGCGCCAGCAGCCAAGAACCGGCCGGGGCGGGCACAGATACGCAGTATTTT	CASSQEPAGAGTDTQYF	NA	TRBJ2-3	17	TRBV4-1	many
TGTGTCAGCAGCGGGGAGGGGAGGAGCACTGAAACTTTCTTT	CVSSGEGRSTETFF	NA	TRBJ1-1	14	TRBV5-4	NA
TGTGCCAGCAGCCCGGAGGGCCGTGGGGAGCAGTTCTTC	CASSPEGRGEQFF	NA	TRBJ2-1	13	TRBV11-3	few
TGTGCCAGCACTAGCACAGGGTCTGGGGCCAACGTCCTGACTTTC	CASTSTGSGANVLTF	NA	TRBJ2-6	15	TRBV6-5	many